A selection of T cell receptor beta chains follows, all from one sample in a study of identical twins. Via MiXCR, TCRdb re-called the 5' RACE reads, giving one row per CDR3 protein. The sample has about 530,000 distinct CDR3 sequences; roughly 15% are singletons. These same data were also listed under a study on yellow fever vaccine responses in identical twins.

The sample was CD4+ T cells sorted from blood. The receptors shown here come from a woman aged 18-29 years in good health. The CDR3 runs from the conserved cysteine through the conserved F or W. A D gene is named only where the DNA matches it firmly. Rows give clone size only sometimes, using once, few, many, or a class for an expanded clone.

V,size,J,D,DNA,CDR3
TRBV18,few,TRBJ2-3,TRBD2,TGTGCCAGCTCACCTCCACTAGCGGGGGACCCAGTGCAGACAGATACGCAGTATTTT,CASSPPLAGDPVQTDTQYF
TRBV10-2,.,TRBJ2-5,.,TGCGCCAGCAGTGATGTAAGGGCACAAGAGACCCAGTACTTC,CASSDVRAQETQYF
TRBV12-3/TRBV12-4,few,TRBJ2-1,.,TGTGCCAGCAGCCCACCGGAGGTCAATGAGCAGTTCTTC,CASSPPEVNEQFF
TRBV6-1,many,TRBJ1-1,TRBD1,TGTGCCAGCAGTCGGACAGGACACACTGAAGCTTTCTTT,CASSRTGHTEAFF
TRBV6-2/TRBV6-3,.,TRBJ2-1,TRBD2,TGTGCCAGCAGTAAGCCGGGGGGGAATTATTATGAGCAGTTCTTC,CASSKPGGNYYEQFF
TRBV9,few,TRBJ2-5,.,TGTGCCAGCAGCGTCGTTCCGGGTGGGGAGACCCAGTACTTC,CASSVVPGGETQYF
TRBV9,.,TRBJ2-1,.,TGTGCCAGCAGCGTAGGTCTGGGTGAGCAGTTCTTC,CASSVGLGEQFF
TRBV12-3/TRBV12-4,few,TRBJ1-5,.,TGTGCCAGCGGCATCATGGCAGGCCTCAATCAGCCCCAGCATTTT,CASGIMAGLNQPQHF
TRBV7-8,.,TRBJ2-1,TRBD2,TGTGCCAGCACCGGGACTAGCGTCTACAATGAGCAGTTCTTC,CASTGTSVYNEQFF
TRBV2,.,TRBJ1-4,TRBD1,TGTGCCAGCAGTTCGGACAGGAAAGGGAAAAAACTGTTTTTT,CASSSDRKGKKLFF
TRBV29-1,.,TRBJ2-2,TRBD1,TGCAGCGTAATGACAGGGGCATCGAACACCGGGGAGCTGTTTTTT,CSVMTGASNTGELFF
TRBV27,few,TRBJ2-1,.,TGTGCCAGCAACCTAAGGTCAGGTGGGGGCAATGAGCAGTTCTTC,CASNLRSGGGNEQFF
TRBV27,few,TRBJ2-1,TRBD2,TGTGCCAGCAGTTTAGCTAGCGGGATACGAAATGAGCAGTTCTTC,CASSLASGIRNEQFF
TRBV25-1,.,TRBJ1-2,.,TGTGCCAGCAGTGAGCCAATGGGGCGAGGAAACTATGGCTACACCTTC,CASSEPMGRGNYGYTF
TRBV5-1,.,TRBJ1-3,.,TGCGCCAGCAGCATGACGGCTACCCAAGGAAACACCATATATTTT,CASSMTATQGNTIYF
TRBV29-1,.,TRBJ1-1,.,TGCAGCGTTGATTCCGGCTTGAACACTGAAGCTTTCTTT,CSVDSGLNTEAFF
TRBV28,.,TRBJ1-5,TRBD1,TGTGCCAGCAGCCTTGGGGCCGGGACAGGGGGCGCCTATAGCAATCAGCCCCAGCATTTT,CASSLGAGTGGAYSNQPQHF
TRBV5-4,few,TRBJ2-3,TRBD2,TGTGCCAGCAGCATGAAAGGACTAGCGGGGAGGGCAGATACGCAGTATTTT,CASSMKGLAGRADTQYF